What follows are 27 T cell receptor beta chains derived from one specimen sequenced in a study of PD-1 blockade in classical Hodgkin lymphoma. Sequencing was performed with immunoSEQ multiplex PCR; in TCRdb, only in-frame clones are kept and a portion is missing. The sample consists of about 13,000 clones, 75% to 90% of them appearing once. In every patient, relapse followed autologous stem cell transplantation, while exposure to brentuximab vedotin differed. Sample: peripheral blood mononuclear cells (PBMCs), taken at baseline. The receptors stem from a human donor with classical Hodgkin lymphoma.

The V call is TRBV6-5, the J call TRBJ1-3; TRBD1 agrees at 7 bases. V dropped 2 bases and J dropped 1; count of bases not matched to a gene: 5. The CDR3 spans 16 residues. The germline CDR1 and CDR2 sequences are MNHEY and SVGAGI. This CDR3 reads CASSYTGTDSGNTIYF. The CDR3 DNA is TGTGCCAGCAGTTACACTGGGACAGATTCTGGAAACACCATATATTTT.

CDR3 sequence reads: CASSEVDNSPLHF. CDR3 DNA sequence: TGTGCCAGCAGTGAGGTAGATAATTCACCCCTCCACTTT. The chain is built from TRBV2 and TRBJ1-6; no clear D gene. The germline CDR1 and CDR2 sequences are SNHLY and FYNNEI. The CDR3 loop spans 13 amino acids. V lost 3 bases and J lost 5, with 5 bases in between.

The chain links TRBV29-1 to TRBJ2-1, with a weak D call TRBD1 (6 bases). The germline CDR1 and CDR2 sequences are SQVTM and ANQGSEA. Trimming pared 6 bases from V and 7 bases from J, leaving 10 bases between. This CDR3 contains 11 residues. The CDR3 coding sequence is TGCAGCGTATCACAGGGTAATGAGCAGTTCTTC. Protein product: CSVSQGNEQFF.

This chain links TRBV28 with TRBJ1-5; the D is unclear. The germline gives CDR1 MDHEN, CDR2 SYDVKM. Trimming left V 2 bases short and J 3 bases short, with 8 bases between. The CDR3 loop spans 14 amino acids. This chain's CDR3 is CASSLSNHNQPQHF. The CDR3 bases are TGTGCCAGCAGTTTAAGCAACCACAATCAGCCCCAGCATTTT. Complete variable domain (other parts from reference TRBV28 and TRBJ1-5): DVKVTQSSRYLVKRTGEKVFLECVQDMDHENMFWYRQDPGLGLRLIYFSYDVKMKEKGDIPEGYSVSREKKERFSLILESASTNQTSMYLCASSLSNHNQPQHFGDGTRLSIL.

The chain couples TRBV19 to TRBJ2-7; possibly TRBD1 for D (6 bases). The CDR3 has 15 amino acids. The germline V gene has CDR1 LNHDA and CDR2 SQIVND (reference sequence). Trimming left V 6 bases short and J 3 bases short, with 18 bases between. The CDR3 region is CASSKEWTALYEQYF. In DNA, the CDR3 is TGTGCCAGTAGCAAAGAATGGACAGCGCTCTACGAGCAGTACTTC.

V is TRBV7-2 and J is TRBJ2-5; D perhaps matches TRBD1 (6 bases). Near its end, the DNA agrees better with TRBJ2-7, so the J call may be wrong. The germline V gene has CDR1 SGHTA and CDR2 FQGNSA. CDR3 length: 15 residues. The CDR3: CASSFDGTGSYEQYF. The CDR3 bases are TGTGCCAGCAGCTTTGATGGAACAGGGAGCTACGAGCAGTACTTC.

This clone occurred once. The CDR3 DNA sequence: TGTGCCAGCAGCCAAAACCAGGGGGTATACAATGAGCAGTTCTTC. This gives the protein CASSQNQGVYNEQFF. The chain recombines TRBV9 with TRBJ2-1; TRBD1 aligns across 7 bases. Germline trimming cut 4 bases from V and 4 bases from J; bases unmatched to any gene: 8. CDR3 size: 15 residues. Germline CDR1 is SGDLS and CDR2 is YYNGEE. The variable domain in full, completed from reference TRBV9 and TRBJ2-1, reads DSGVTQTPKHLITATGQRVTLRCSPRSGDLSVYWYQQSLDQGLQFLIQYYNGEERAKGNILERFSAQQFPDLHSELNLSSLELGDSALYFCASSQNQGVYNEQFFGPGTRLTVL.

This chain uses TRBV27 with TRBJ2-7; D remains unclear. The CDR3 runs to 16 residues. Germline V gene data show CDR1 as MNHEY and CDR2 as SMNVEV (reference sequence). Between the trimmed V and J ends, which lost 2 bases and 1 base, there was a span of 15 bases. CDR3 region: CASSLREQESSYEQYF. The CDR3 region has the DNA TGTGCCAGCAGTTTACGTGAGCAGGAATCATCCTACGAGCAGTACTTC.

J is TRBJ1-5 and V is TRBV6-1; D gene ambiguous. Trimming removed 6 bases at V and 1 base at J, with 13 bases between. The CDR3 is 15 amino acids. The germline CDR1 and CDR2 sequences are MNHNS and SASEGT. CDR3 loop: CASSLSSGSNQPQHF. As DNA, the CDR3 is TGTGCCAGCAGCCTCTCCTCCGGGAGCAATCAGCCCCAGCATTTT.

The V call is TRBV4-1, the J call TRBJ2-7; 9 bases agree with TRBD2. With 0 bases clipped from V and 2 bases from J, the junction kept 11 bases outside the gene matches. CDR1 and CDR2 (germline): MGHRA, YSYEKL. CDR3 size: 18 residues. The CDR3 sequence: CASSQDRRWGLAAYEQYF. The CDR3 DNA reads TGCGCCAGCAGCCAAGATAGACGTTGGGGACTAGCTGCCTACGAGCAGTACTTC.

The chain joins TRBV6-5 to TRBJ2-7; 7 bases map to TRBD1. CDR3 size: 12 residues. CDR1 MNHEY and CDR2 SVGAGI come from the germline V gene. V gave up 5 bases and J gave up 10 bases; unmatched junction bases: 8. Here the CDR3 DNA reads TGTGCCAGCAGTGGGGGACAGACTCCCCAGTACTTC. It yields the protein CASSGGQTPQYF.

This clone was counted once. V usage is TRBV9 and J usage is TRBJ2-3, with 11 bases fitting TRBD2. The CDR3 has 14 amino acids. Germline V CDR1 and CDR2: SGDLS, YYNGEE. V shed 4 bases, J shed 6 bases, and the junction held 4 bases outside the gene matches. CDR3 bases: TGTGCCAGCAGCACTAGCGGGAGTGTGGATACGCAGTATTTT. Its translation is CASSTSGSVDTQYF. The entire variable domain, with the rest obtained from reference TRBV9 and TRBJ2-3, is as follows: DSGVTQTPKHLITATGQRVTLRCSPRSGDLSVYWYQQSLDQGLQFLIQYYNGEERAKGNILERFSAQQFPDLHSELNLSSLELGDSALYFCASSTSGSVDTQYFGPGTRLTVL.

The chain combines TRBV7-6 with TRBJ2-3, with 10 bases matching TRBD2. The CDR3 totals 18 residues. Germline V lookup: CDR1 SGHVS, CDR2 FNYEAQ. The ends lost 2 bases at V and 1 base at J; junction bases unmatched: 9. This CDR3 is CASSLLRSGTSGTDTQYF. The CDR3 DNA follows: TGTGCCAGCAGCTTACTCCGGTCAGGGACTAGCGGCACAGATACGCAGTATTTT.

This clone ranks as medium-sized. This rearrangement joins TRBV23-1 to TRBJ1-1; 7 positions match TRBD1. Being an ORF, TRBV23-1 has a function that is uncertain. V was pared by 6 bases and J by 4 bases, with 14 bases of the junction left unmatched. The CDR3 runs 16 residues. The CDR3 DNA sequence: TGCGCCAGCAGACCAATAATCAACAGGGGCGGCACTGAAGCTTTCTTT. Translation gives CASRPIINRGGTEAFF.

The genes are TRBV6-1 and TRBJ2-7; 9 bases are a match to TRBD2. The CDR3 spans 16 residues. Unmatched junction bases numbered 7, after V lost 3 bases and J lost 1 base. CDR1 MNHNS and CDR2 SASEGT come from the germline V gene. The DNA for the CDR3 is TGTGCCAGCAGTGAGGGTACTAGCGGGCTTTCCTACGAGCAGTACTTC. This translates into CASSEGTSGLSYEQYF.

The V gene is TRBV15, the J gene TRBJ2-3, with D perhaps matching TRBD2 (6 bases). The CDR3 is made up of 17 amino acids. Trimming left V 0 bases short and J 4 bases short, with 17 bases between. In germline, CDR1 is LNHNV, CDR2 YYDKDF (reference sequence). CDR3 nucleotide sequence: TGTGCCACCAGCAGAGATTCGTGGGGGGAACTCCCAGATACGCAGTATTTT. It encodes CATSRDSWGELPDTQYF.

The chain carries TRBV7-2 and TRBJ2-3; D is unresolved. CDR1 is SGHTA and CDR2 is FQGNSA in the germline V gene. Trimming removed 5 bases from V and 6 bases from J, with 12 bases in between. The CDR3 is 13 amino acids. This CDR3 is CASSAVRLDTQYF. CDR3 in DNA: TGTGCCAGCAGCGCAGTGCGGCTCGATACGCAGTATTTT.

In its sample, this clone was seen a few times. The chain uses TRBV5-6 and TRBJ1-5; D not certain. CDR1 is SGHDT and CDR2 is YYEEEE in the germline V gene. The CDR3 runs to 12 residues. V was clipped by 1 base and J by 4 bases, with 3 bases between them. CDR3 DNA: TGTGCCAGCAGCTTGTGGAATCAGCCCCAGCATTTT. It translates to CASSLWNQPQHF. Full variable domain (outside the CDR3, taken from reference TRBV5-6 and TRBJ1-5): DAGVTQSPTHLIKTRGQQVTLRCSPKSGHDTVSWYQQALGQGPQFIFQYYEEEERQRGNFPDRFSGHQFPNYSSELNVNALLLGDSALYLCASSLWNQPQHFGDGTRLSIL.

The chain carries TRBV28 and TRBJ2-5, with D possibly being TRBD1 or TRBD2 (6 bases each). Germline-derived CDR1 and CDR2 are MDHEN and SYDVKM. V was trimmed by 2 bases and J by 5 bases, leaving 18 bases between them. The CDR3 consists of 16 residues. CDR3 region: CASSLPARVGGETQYF. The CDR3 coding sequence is TGTGCCAGCAGTTTACCCGCTCGGGTAGGGGGGGAGACCCAGTACTTC.

The CDR3 nucleotides read TGTGCCAGCAGTGCCGGGACTAGCGTCAATGAGCAGTTCTTC. Translated, it gives CASSAGTSVNEQFF. The V gene is TRBV6-4, the J gene TRBJ2-1; TRBD2 matches 10 bases. V shed 4 bases and J 6 bases; nucleotides not matched to a gene: 3. Per germline, CDR1 MRHNA and CDR2 SNTAGT. The CDR3 totals 14 residues.

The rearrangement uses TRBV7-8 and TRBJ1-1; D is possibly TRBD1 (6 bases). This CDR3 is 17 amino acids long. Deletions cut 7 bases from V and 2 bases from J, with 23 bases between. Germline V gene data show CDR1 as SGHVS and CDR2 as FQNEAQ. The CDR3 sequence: CASTLTPRGLLNTEAFF. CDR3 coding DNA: TGTGCCAGCACCCTTACCCCGCGGGGGCTCTTAAACACTGAAGCTTTCTTT.

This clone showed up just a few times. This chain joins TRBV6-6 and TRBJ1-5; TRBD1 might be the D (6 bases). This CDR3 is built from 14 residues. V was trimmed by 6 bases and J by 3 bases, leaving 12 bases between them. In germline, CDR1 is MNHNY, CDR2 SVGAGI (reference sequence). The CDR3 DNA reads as TGTGCCAGCAGGGACGGGACAATCAATCAGCCCCAGCATTTT. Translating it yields CASRDGTINQPQHF.

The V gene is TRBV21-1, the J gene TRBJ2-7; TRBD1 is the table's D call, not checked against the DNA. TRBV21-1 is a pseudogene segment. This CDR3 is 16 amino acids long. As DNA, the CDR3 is TGTGCCAGCAGCAAAGGGAGTGGGACAGCCCACTACGAGCAGTACTTC. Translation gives CASSKGSGTAHYEQYF.

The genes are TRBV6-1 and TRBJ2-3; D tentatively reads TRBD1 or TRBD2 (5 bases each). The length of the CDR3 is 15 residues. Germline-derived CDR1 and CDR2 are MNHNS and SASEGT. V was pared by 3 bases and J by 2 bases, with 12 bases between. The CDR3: CASSDMGPATDTQYF. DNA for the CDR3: TGTGCCAGCAGTGATATGGGACCCGCCACAGATACGCAGTATTTT.

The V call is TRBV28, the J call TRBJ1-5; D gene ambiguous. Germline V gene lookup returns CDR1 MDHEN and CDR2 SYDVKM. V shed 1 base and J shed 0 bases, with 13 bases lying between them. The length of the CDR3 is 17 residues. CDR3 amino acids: CASSLFFRESSNQPQHF. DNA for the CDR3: TGTGCCAGCAGTTTATTCTTCCGGGAGAGTAGCAATCAGCCCCAGCATTTT.

This chain's CDR3 is CAGGEDEQFF. The CDR3 DNA sequence: TGTGCCGGAGGGGAAGATGAGCAGTTCTTC. V gene TRBV7-9 combines with J gene TRBJ2-1; D might be TRBD2 (6 bases). The V gene's germline CDR1 is SEHNR and CDR2 FQNEAQ (reference sequence). The V end was cut by 11 bases, the J end by 8 bases, with 10 bases between. The length of the CDR3 is 10 residues.

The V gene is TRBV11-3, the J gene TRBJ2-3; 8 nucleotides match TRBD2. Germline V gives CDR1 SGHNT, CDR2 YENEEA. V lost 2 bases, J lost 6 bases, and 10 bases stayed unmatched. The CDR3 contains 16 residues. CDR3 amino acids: CASSLTFGLAGDTQYF. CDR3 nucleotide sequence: TGTGCCAGCAGCTTAACCTTTGGACTAGCAGGGGATACGCAGTATTTT.